Included here is one TCR beta chain sequence, with context. It lacks a known antigen. No base qualities exist here, and no much larger clone lies one base off it. This sample stems from a study of cytotoxic CD8 clonotypes in ibrutinib-treated CLL (dated by TCRdb to the early 2020s). With regard to the full study: The cohort had 11 relapsed/refractory and under 16 treatment-naive patients; 17 to 18 were IGHV unmutated. Partial responses were observed in roughly 24 patients and complete responses in 2; after a median follow-up of 68 months, remission was maintained in 15 or so patients and progression was observed in 12. Response samples were taken after a median of 12 months on treatment, ranging from about 6 to 36 months. On average, each sample yielded 250,000 to 300,000 productive templates and under 95,000 productive rearrangements. Of the roughly 90 participants in the trial, 25 to 30 had longitudinal samples available. Cryopreserved peripheral blood mononuclear cells were collected before treatment, at response, and at either disease progression or sustained remission. Every sample from remission and from progressive disease was obtained while the patients were still on ibrutinib.

Taken from the germline V gene, the CDR1 and CDR2 loops are SGHTA and FQGNSA. The CDR3 spans 14 residues, from the cysteine through the phenylalanine. The DNA shown is the 42-base CDR3, in frame from base 1. Deletion took 2 bases off V and 2 bases off J, with a span of 9 bases between the germline ends. The goal of deep resolution MiSeq sequencing was a depth between 1 in 1 million and 1 in 200,000 T cells, and coverage averaged 10x per clonotype. The immunoSEQ hsTCRB Kit was used to generate TCR beta libraries. The authors processed their data as follows. The data were analyzed with ImmunoSEQ Analyzer and ImmunoSEQ Data Assistant, and V, D and J gene assignments followed IMGT definitions. Clonality, with values ranging from 0 to 1, was calculated as one minus the normalized Shannon entropy of productive rearrangement frequencies. Only overrepresented clonotypes making up at least 0.05% of the repertoire of each patient were included in the public clonotype analysis. Around 12 age-matched healthy donor repertoires from immuneACCESS were used as controls for clonality. Entries here come from immuneACCESS through TCRdb and include only in-frame sequences with V and J called. Some clones fail to appear in such tables; in the studies checked, an unresolved V gene covers under half of the shortfall, and the cause of the remainder is unknown. V and J calls plus clone size are reproduced from that table; the DNA served to infer D and trimming. This sample has roughly 76,000 clones in its table, and approximately 80% of those were observed once. The top ten clonotypes cover 7.5% to 9.5% of the sample.

The time point label corresponds to: progressive disease on ibrutinib. For TCR beta library preparation, roughly 2 micrograms of genomic DNA were extracted from the cryopreserved PBMCs. Longitudinal blood samples from CLL patients receiving ibrutinib monotherapy were subjected to high-throughput TCR beta sequencing. The patients took part in an open-label, single-center phase 2 trial of ibrutinib monotherapy. Broader findings and caveats from the paper: Clonality rose at ibrutinib response, remained stable during sustained remission, and dropped back toward baseline at progression. Lymph node repertoires were not examined, and the timing of sampling was not matched between patients in sustained remission and those whose disease progressed. Baseline clonality was found to be higher than that of age-matched healthy donors and was strongly correlated with circulating CD8+ T-cell counts. Public clonotypes were rare and either shrank or stayed stable during treatment, and the rise in clonality at ibrutinib response reflected expansion of private clonotypes.

The receptor was isolated from a human donor with chronic lymphocytic leukemia. The sequencing here drew on PBMCs, taken at disease progression, from a patient treated with ibrutinib. The V gene is TRBV7-2 and the J gene is TRBJ2-5; the D gene cannot be named for sure. The CDR3 region has the sequence CASSLRRAQETQYF. The DNA is TGTGCCAGCAGCTTACGGCGAGCTCAAGAGACCCAGTACTTC.